This T cell receptor beta chain was found in a study of CD8 T cells in Susac syndrome. At the level of the study: Treatment at blood withdrawal was none, corticosteroids, or intravenous immunoglobulin alone in Susac syndrome patients.

CD8+ and CD4+ T cells taken from blood had their TCR beta sequenced. This CDR3 comprises 15 residues. RNA, at about 0.45 to 1 ug, was reverse transcribed with random hexamers. TCR beta CDR3 was amplified by immunoSEQ covering 54 Vbeta and 13 Jbeta. TCRdb re-derived calls from the immunoSEQ multiplex PCR reads in MiXCR, one entry per CDR3 protein. Of 150,000 to 190,000 distinct CDR3 sequences listed, roughly 95% were seen once; the top ten hold about 0.17%. Sequences were obtained from CD4+ T cells from PBMCs. This clonotype was obtained from a human donor with Susac syndrome. The chain recombines TRBV21-1 with TRBJ2-2; the table assigns TRBD1, which was not confirmed against the DNA. TRBV21-1 is a known pseudogene. The CDR3 spells CASSSRGGGAGELFF. The CDR3 region has the DNA TGTGCCAGCAGCTCCCGAGGCGGGGGCGCCGGGGAGCTGTTTTTT.